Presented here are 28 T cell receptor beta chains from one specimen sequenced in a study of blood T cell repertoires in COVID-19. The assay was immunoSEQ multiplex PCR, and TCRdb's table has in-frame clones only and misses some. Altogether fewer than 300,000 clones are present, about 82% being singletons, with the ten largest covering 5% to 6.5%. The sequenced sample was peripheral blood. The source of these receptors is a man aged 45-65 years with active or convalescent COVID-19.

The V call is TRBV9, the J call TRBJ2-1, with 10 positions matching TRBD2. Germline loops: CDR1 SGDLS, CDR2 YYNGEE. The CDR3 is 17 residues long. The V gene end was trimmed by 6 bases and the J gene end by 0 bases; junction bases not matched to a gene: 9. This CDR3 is CASTVGSSGSSYNEQFF. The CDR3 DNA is TGTGCCAGCACCGTGGGGTCTAGCGGGAGCTCCTACAATGAGCAGTTCTTC.

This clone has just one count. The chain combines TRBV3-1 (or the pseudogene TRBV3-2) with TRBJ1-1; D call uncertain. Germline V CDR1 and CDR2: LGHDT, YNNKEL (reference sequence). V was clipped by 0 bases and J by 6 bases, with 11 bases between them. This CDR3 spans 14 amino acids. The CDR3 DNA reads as TGTGCCAGCAGCCAAGATATGGGGAGGGCTGAAGCTTTCTTT. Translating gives CASSQDMGRAEAFF.

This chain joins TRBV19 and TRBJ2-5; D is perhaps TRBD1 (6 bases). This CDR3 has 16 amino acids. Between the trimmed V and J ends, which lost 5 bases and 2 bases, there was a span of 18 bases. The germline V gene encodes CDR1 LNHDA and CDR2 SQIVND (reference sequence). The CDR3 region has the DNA TGTGCCAGTAGTTGGGGGTCTGGGGGCCCGCAAGAGACCCAGTACTTC. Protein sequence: CASSWGSGGPQETQYF. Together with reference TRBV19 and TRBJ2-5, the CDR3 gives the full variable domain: DGGITQSPKYLFRKEGQNVTLSCEQNLNHDAMYWYRQDPGQGLRLIYYSQIVNDFQKGDIAEGYSVSREKKESFPLTVTSAQKNPTAFYLCASSWGSGGPQETQYFGPGTRLLVL.

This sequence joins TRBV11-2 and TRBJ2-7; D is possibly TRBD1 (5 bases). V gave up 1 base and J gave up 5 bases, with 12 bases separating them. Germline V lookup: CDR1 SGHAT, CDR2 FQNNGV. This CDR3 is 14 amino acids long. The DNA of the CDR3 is TGTGCCAGCAGCTTAGGGACAATCCTGAACGAGCAGTACTTC. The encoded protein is CASSLGTILNEQYF.

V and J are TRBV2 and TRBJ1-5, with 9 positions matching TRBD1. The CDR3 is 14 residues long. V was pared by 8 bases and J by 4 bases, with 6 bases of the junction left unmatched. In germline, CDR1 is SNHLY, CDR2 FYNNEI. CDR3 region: CASGPDRGNQPQHF. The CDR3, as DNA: TGTGCCAGCGGCCCGGACAGGGGTAATCAGCCCCAGCATTTT.

CDR3 sequence: CATRRGREGEKLFF. CDR3 nucleotide sequence: TGTGCCACCAGGAGGGGCAGGGAGGGTGAAAAACTGTTTTTT. This rearrangement joins TRBV15 to TRBJ1-4; maybe TRBD1 (5 bases). From germline, CDR1 is LNHNV and CDR2 YYDKDF (reference sequence). Deletions cut 6 bases from V and 7 bases from J, with 15 bases between. The CDR3 extends over 14 amino acids.

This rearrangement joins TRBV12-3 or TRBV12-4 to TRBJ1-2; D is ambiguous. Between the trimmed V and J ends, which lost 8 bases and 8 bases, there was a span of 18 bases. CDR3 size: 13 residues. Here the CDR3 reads CASSSGEEAGYTF. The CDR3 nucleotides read TGTGCCAGCTCCTCCGGGGAGGAAGCGGGCTACACCTTC.

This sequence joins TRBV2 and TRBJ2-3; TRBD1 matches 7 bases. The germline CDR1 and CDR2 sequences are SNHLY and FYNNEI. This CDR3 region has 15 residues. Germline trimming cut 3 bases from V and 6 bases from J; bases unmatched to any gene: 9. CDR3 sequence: CASSDLRGRSDTQYF. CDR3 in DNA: TGTGCCAGCAGTGACTTAAGGGGGCGAAGCGATACGCAGTATTTT.

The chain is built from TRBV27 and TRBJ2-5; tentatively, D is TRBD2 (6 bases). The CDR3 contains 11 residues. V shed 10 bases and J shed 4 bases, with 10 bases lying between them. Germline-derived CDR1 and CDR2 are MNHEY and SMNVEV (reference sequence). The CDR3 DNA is TGTGCCACCTCGGAGGGAGAGACCCAGTACTTC. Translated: CATSEGETQYF.

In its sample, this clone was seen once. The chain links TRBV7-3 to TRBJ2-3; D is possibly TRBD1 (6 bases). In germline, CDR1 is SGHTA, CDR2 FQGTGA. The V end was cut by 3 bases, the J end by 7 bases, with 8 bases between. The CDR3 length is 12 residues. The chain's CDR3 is CASSLDRNTQYF. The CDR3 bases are TGTGCCAGCAGCTTGGACAGAAATACGCAGTATTTT.

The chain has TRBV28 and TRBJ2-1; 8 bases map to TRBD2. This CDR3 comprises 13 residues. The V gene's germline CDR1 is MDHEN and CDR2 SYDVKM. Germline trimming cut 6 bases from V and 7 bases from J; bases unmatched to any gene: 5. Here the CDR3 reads CASSRLARNEQFF. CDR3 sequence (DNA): TGTGCCAGCAGCCGACTAGCGAGGAATGAGCAGTTCTTC.

In DNA form, the CDR3 reads TGTGCCAGCAGCTTACTAGCGGAAGAGACCCAGTACTTC. This encodes CASSLLAEETQYF. The chain joins TRBV7-3 to TRBJ2-5; TRBD2 agrees at 7 bases. The CDR3 is 13 residues long. Per germline, CDR1 SGHTA and CDR2 FQGTGA. V lost 2 bases to trimming and J lost 3 bases; unmatched junction nucleotides: 0.

CDR3 coding DNA: TGTGCCAGCAGCCCCTCTGGCGGGAGTGTCCATGAGCAGTTCTTC. It specifies CASSPSGGSVHEQFF. V usage is TRBV28 and J usage is TRBJ2-1; 7 bases line up with TRBD2. Germline trimming cut 6 bases from V and 8 bases from J; bases unmatched to any gene: 13. This CDR3 contains 15 residues. Per germline, CDR1 MDHEN and CDR2 SYDVKM.

In DNA, the CDR3 is TGTGCCAGCAGTGTAAAAGCGGGAGGGCCAAATGAGCAGTTCTTC. This sequence encodes CASSVKAGGPNEQFF. V and J are TRBV2 and TRBJ2-1, with 10 bases identical to TRBD2. Germline lookup yields CDR1 SNHLY and CDR2 FYNNEI. The CDR3 sequence is 15 residues long. V gave up 4 bases and J gave up 7 bases; unmatched junction bases: 7.

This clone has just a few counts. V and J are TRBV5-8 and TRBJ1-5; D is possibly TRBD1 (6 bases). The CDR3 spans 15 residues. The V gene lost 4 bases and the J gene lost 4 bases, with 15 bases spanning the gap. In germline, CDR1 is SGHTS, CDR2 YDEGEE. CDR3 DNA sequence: TGTGCCAGCAGCCGATGGGGAGGGGGAAATCAGCCCCAGCATTTT. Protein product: CASSRWGGGNQPQHF.

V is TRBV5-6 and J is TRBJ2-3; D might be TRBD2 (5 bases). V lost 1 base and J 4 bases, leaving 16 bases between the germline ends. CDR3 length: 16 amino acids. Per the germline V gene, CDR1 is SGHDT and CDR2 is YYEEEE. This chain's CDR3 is CASSLLTSGGSDTQYF. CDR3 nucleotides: TGTGCCAGCAGCTTGCTTACCTCGGGCGGGTCAGATACGCAGTATTTT.

The CDR3 reads CASSLYPSGLTDTQYF. Written as DNA, the CDR3 is TGTGCCAGCAGTTTATATCCTAGCGGGTTAACAGATACGCAGTATTTT. This chain connects TRBV27 to TRBJ2-3; 8 nucleotides line up with TRBD2. CDR3 size: 16 residues. V was clipped by 1 base and J by 3 bases; unmatched bases: 6. The V gene's germline CDR1 is MNHEY and CDR2 SMNVEV (reference sequence).

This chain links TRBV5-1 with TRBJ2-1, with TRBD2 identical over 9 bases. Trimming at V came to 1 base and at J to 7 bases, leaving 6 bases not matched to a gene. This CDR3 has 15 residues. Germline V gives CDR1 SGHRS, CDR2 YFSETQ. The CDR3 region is CASSLSGLANNEQFF. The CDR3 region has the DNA TGCGCCAGCAGCTTGTCGGGACTAGCTAATAATGAGCAGTTCTTC.

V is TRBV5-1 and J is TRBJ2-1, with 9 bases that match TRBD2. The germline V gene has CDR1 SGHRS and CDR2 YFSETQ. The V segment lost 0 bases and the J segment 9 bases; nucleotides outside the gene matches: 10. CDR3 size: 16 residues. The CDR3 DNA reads TGCGCCAGCAGCTTGGCCTCGCTAGCGGGATCCTTTGAGCAGTTCTTC. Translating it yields CASSLASLAGSFEQFF.

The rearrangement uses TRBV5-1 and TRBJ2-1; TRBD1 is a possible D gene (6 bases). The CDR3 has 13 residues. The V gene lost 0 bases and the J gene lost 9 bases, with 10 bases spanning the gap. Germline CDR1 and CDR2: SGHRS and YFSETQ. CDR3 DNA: TGCGCCAGCAGCTTGGTACAGGGCGGTGAGCAGTTCTTC. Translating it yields CASSLVQGGEQFF.

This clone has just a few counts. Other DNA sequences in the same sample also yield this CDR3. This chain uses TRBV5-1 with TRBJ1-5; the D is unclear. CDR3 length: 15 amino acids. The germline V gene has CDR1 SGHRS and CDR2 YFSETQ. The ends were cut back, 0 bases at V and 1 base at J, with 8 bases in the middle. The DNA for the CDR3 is TGCGCCAGCAGCTTGGTCCCGGGGAGCAATCAGCCCCAGCATTTT. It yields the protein CASSLVPGSNQPQHF. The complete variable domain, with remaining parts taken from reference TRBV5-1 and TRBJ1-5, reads KAGVTQTPRYLIKTRGQQVTLSCSPISGHRSVSWYQQTPGQGLQFLFEYFSETQRNKGNFPGRFSGRQFSNSRSEMNVSTLELGDSALYLCASSLVPGSNQPQHFGDGTRLSIL.

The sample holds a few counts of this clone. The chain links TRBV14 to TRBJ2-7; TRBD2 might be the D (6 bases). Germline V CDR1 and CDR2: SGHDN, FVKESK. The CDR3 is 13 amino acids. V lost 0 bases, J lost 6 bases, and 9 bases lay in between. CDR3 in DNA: TGTGCCAGCAGCCAAGAGTGGGGAGGCGAGCAGTACTTC. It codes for CASSQEWGGEQYF.

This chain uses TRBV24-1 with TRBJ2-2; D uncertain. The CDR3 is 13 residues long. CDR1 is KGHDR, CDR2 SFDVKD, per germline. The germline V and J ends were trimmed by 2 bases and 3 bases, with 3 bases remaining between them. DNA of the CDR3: TGTGCCACCAGTGATTCAGACACCGGGGAGCTGTTTTTT. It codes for CATSDSDTGELFF.

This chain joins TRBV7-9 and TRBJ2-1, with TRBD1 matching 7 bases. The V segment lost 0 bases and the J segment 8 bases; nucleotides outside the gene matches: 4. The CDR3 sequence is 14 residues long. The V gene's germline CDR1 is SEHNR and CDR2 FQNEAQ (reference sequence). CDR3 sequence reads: CASSLARGFDEQFF. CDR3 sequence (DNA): TGTGCCAGCAGCTTAGCCAGGGGGTTCGATGAGCAGTTCTTC.

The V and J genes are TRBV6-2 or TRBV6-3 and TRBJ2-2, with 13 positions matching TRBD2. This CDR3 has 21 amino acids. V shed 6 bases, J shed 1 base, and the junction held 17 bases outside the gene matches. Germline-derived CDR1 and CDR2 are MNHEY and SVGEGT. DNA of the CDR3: TGTGCCAGCAGCCGAGACAGGAGTCGGACTAGCGGGAGAAGGAACACCGGGGAGCTGTTTTTT. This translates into CASSRDRSRTSGRRNTGELFF.

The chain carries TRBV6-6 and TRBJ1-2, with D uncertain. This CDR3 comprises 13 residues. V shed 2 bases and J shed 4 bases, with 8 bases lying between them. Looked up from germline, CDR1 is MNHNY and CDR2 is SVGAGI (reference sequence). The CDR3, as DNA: TGTGCCAGCAGTTACCGGGTTAGCTATGGCTACACCTTC. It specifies CASSYRVSYGYTF.

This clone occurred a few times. CDR3 in amino acids: CASSARGLSSSYNEQFF. DNA of the CDR3: TGTGCCAGCAGCGCAAGGGGACTCTCAAGCTCCTACAATGAGCAGTTCTTC. The chain recombines TRBV4-2 with TRBJ2-1; D possibly corresponds to TRBD2 (6 bases). The germline gives CDR1 LGHNA, CDR2 YNFKEQ. The length of the CDR3 is 17 residues. Deletions cut 5 bases from V and 0 bases from J, with 17 bases between.

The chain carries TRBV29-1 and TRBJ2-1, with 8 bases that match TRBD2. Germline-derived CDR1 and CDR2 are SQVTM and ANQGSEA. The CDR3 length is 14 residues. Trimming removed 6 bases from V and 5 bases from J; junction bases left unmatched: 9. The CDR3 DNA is TGCAGCGTCGGCACCGGGACTAGACACAATGAGCAGTTCTTC. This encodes CSVGTGTRHNEQFF.